These 20 T cell receptor beta chains were sequenced from one sample in a study of cytomegalovirus exposure and HLA in healthy donors. Amplification used 60 Vbeta primers and 13 Jbeta primers. TCRdb's table, derived via immunoSEQ multiplex PCR, lists solely in-frame clones and lacks some. The table includes approximately 220,000 clones, over 60% detected once. Sequencing was done on a sample of PBMCs. The receptors were gathered from a man in his forties in good health and CMV-seronegative.

This clone was counted once. The chain carries TRBV6-5 and TRBJ2-5; weak D call: TRBD2 (5 bases). Trimming cost V 5 bases and J 5 bases, with 12 bases left between them. Germline CDR1 is MNHEY and CDR2 is SVGAGI. This CDR3 comprises 13 residues. CDR3 sequence: CASSPTGGETQYF. CDR3 nucleotides: TGTGCCAGCAGTCCCACGGGCGGGGAGACCCAGTACTTC.

This chain uses TRBV27 with TRBJ1-3; D gene uncertain. With 5 bases removed from V and 0 bases from J, the gap between germline ends came to 8 bases. This CDR3 contains 14 residues. The germline V gene has CDR1 MNHEY and CDR2 SMNVEV (reference sequence). The CDR3 nucleotides read TGTGCCAGCAGTAAAGAGAGCTCTGGAAACACCATATATTTT. It yields the protein CASSKESSGNTIYF.

V gene TRBV15 combines with J gene TRBJ2-5, with TRBD2 identical over 7 bases. From germline, CDR1 is LNHNV and CDR2 YYDKDF (reference sequence). V was clipped by 5 bases and J by 3 bases; unmatched bases: 6. The CDR3 spans 14 residues. This CDR3 reads CATSSRDYKETQYF. CDR3 in DNA: TGTGCCACCAGCTCGCGGGACTACAAAGAGACCCAGTACTTC. Drawing the rest from reference TRBV15 and TRBJ2-5, the complete variable domain is DAMVIQNPRYQVTQFGKPVTLSCSQTLNHNVMYWYQQKSSQAPKLLFHYYDKDFNNEADTPDNFQSRRPNTSFCFLDIRSPGLGDTAMYLCATSSRDYKETQYFGPGTRLLVL.

This clone occurred a few times. V gene TRBV7-9 combines with J gene TRBJ2-2; D is perhaps TRBD1 (5 bases). This CDR3 region has 15 residues. Germline CDR1 and CDR2: SEHNR and FQNEAQ (reference sequence). The CDR3 nucleotides read TGTGGCTCACAACCGGGCAGGGATCGGACCGGGGAGCTGTTTTTT. This translates into CGSQPGRDRTGELFF.

This clone was counted a few times. This chain joins TRBV2 and TRBJ2-7, with 13 bases matching TRBD2. Germline V gives CDR1 SNHLY, CDR2 FYNNEI. V shed 10 bases, J shed 5 bases, and the junction held 5 bases outside the gene matches. The CDR3 sequence is 13 residues long. The CDR3, as DNA: TGTGCCACTGGGACTAGCGGGACCCACGAGCAGTACTTC. As protein: CATGTSGTHEQYF.

The chain has TRBV6-1 and TRBJ1-6; 8 positions match TRBD1. The CDR3 sequence is 13 residues long. Unmatched junction bases numbered 2, after V lost 6 bases and J lost 7 bases. The V gene's germline CDR1 is MNHNS and CDR2 SASEGT. CDR3 coding DNA: TGTGCCAGCAGACGACAGGGGAATTCACCCCTCCACTTT. Translation: CASRRQGNSPLHF.

J is TRBJ1-1 and V is TRBV11-2; 7 bases match TRBD1. The CDR3 length is 11 residues. Germline V gene data show CDR1 as SGHAT and CDR2 as FQNNGV. V dropped 8 bases and J dropped 8; count of bases not matched to a gene: 5. This CDR3 is CASLGQTEAFF. The CDR3 DNA sequence: TGTGCCAGCCTGGGACAGACAGAAGCTTTCTTT.

The chain is built from TRBV29-1 and TRBJ2-7, with D possibly matching TRBD2 (5 bases). CDR3 length: 14 amino acids. V was trimmed by 1 base and J by 0 bases, leaving 10 bases between them. Germline V gene sequence: CDR1 SQVTM, CDR2 ANQGSEA. Here the CDR3 DNA reads TGCAGCGTTGAAGTCCGAGGGAGCTCCTACGAGCAGTACTTC. It is translated as CSVEVRGSSYEQYF.

The chain links TRBV2 to TRBJ2-1; a weak D match, TRBD2 (6 bases). Between the trimmed V and J ends, which lost 1 base and 8 bases, there was a span of 9 bases. From germline, CDR1 is SNHLY and CDR2 FYNNEI. This CDR3 has 13 amino acids. The CDR3 loop reads CASSEGPGDEQFF. CDR3 bases: TGTGCCAGCAGTGAAGGACCGGGAGATGAGCAGTTCTTC.

V and J are TRBV7-8 and TRBJ1-1, with a possible D match to TRBD1 (5 bases). CDR1 is SGHVS, CDR2 FQNEAQ, per germline. The V gene lost 10 bases and the J gene lost 2 bases, with 14 bases spanning the gap. This CDR3 has 13 amino acids. The CDR3 nucleotides read TGTGCCACACGCGGGGGTTTTAACACTGAAGCTTTCTTT. The encoded protein is CATRGGFNTEAFF.

This chain joins TRBV18 and TRBJ1-4; tentatively, D is TRBD1 (5 bases). CDR1 and CDR2 (germline): KGHSH, LQKENI. V was trimmed by 0 bases and J by 4 bases, leaving 12 bases between them. The CDR3 is made up of 16 amino acids. DNA for the CDR3: TGTGCCAGCTCACCACCGCAGGGCATCTTTAATGAAAAACTGTTTTTT. Protein product: CASSPPQGIFNEKLFF.

The chain recombines TRBV29-1 with TRBJ1-2; unclear D gene. The CDR3 is 11 amino acids. Looked up from germline, CDR1 is SQVTM and CDR2 is ANQGSEA. Trimming left V 6 bases short and J 6 bases short, with 11 bases between. CDR3 amino acids: CSVAGWDGYTF. The CDR3, as DNA: TGCAGCGTGGCCGGGTGGGATGGCTACACCTTC.

V is TRBV18 and J is TRBJ2-7; TRBD2 aligns across 8 bases. This CDR3 is 14 amino acids long. The germline V gene has CDR1 KGHSH and CDR2 LQKENI. V shed 3 bases, J shed 3 bases, and the junction held 4 bases outside the gene matches. CDR3 DNA: TGTGCCAGCTCACCCCTAGCGGGCAGCTACGAGCAGTACTTC. Translated: CASSPLAGSYEQYF.

With regard to this clone: The sample carries other DNA sequences with the same CDR3. The V call is TRBV10-3, the J call TRBJ2-5, with TRBD1 identical over 9 bases. This CDR3 region has 13 residues. J gave up 1 base and V 6 bases, and 0 bases lay outside the gene matches. CDR1 and CDR2 (germline): ENHRY, SYGVKD. The chain's CDR3 is CAIRGQGQETQYF. The DNA for the CDR3 is TGTGCCATCAGGGGACAGGGCCAAGAGACCCAGTACTTC.

The V and J genes are TRBV7-7 and TRBJ2-7; tentatively, D is TRBD1 (5 bases). Germline lookup yields CDR1 SSHAT and CDR2 FNYEAQ (reference sequence). The CDR3 is made up of 13 amino acids. The ends were cut back, 1 base at V and 7 bases at J, with 11 bases in the middle. In nucleotides, the CDR3 is TGTGCCAGCAGCTTAGAATTAGGGGTTGAGCAGTACTTC. Its protein product is CASSLELGVEQYF.

This chain uses TRBV5-4 with TRBJ2-5; 12 bases align to TRBD2. This CDR3 region has 15 residues. V gave up 4 bases and J gave up 2 bases; unmatched junction bases: 3. CDR1 and CDR2 (germline): SGHNT, YYREEE (reference sequence). The CDR3 is CASSQTSGGQETQYF. The CDR3 coding sequence is TGTGCCAGCAGCCAGACTAGCGGGGGTCAAGAGACCCAGTACTTC.

This chain links TRBV6-1 with TRBJ1-1; possibly TRBD1 for D (5 bases). The CDR3 totals 15 residues. Germline V lookup: CDR1 MNHNS, CDR2 SASEGT. V lost 5 bases and J lost 0, with 13 bases in between. CDR3 nucleotide sequence: TGTGCCAGCAGTCCGGGGGGATACATGAACACTGAAGCTTTCTTT. Residues: CASSPGGYMNTEAFF.

This rearrangement joins TRBV29-1 to TRBJ2-1, with 9 bases matching TRBD1. The junction had 6 bases not matched to a gene; V was cut back by 8 bases and J by 4 bases. Germline CDR1 is SQVTM and CDR2 is ANQGSEA. CDR3 length: 13 amino acids. The CDR3 protein is CSSGGTGYNEQFF. In nucleotides, the CDR3 is TGCAGCTCAGGGGGGACAGGGTACAATGAGCAGTTCTTC.

This rearrangement joins TRBV9 to TRBJ1-5; the D is unclear. Trimming pared 2 bases from V and 4 bases from J, leaving 7 bases between. CDR3 size: 13 residues. Germline lookup yields CDR1 SGDLS and CDR2 YYNGEE. In DNA, the CDR3 is TGTGCCAGCAGCGTGGCCCATAATCAGCCCCAGCATTTT. Translation gives CASSVAHNQPQHF.

V gene TRBV4-1 combines with J gene TRBJ2-7, with 7 bases lining up with TRBD2. With V trimmed by 2 bases and J by 3 bases, 10 bases remained unmatched. The CDR3 loop spans 16 amino acids. Germline V gene lookup returns CDR1 MGHRA and CDR2 YSYEKL. CDR3: CASSQNAGVMGYEQYF. In nucleotides, the CDR3 is TGCGCCAGCAGCCAAAACGCGGGGGTAATGGGCTACGAGCAGTACTTC.